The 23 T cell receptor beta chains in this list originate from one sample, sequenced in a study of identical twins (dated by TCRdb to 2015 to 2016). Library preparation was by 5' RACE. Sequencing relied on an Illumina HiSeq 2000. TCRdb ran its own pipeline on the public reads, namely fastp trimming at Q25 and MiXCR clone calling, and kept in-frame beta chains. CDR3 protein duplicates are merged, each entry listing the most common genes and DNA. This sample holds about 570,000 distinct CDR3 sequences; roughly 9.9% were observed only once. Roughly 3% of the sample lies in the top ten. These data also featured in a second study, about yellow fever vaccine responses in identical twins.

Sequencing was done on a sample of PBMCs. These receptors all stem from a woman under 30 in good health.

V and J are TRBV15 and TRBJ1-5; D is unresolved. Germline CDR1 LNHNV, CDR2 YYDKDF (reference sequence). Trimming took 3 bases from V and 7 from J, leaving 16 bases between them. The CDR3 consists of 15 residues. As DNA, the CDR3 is TGTGCCACCAGCAGCGCCGGTAGGGTGGGGCAGCCCCAGCATTTT. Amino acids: CATSSAGRVGQPQHF.

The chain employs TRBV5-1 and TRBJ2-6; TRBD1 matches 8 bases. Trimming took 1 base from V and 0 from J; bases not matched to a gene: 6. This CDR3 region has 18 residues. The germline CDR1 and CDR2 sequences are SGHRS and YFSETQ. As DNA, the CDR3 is TGCGCCAGCAGCTTGACAGGGACAGGCCTCTCTGGGGCCAACGTCCTGACTTTC. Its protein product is CASSLTGTGLSGANVLTF.

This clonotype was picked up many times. CDR3 in DNA: TGTGCCAGCAGCCAGGGACCTACTGCGGATCAGCCCCAGCATTTT. Translated: CASSQGPTADQPQHF. This chain links TRBV7-9 with TRBJ1-5, with a possible D match to TRBD1 (5 bases). V gave up 5 bases and J gave up 5 bases, with 16 bases separating them. In germline, CDR1 is SEHNR, CDR2 FQNEAQ (reference sequence). This CDR3 comprises 15 residues.

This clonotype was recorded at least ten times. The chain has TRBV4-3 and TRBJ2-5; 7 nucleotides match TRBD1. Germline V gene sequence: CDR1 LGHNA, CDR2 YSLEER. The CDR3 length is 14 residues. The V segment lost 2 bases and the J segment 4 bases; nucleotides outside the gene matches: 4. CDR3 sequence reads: CASSQYRDRETQYF. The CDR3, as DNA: TGCGCCAGCAGCCAATACCGGGACAGAGAGACCCAGTACTTC.

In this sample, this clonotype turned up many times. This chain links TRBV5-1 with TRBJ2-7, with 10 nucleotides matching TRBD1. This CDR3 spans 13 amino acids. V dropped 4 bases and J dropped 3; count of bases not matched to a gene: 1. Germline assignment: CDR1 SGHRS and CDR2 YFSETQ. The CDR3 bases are TGCGCCAGCAGCGGGACAGGGGACTACGAGCAGTACTTC. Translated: CASSGTGDYEQYF.

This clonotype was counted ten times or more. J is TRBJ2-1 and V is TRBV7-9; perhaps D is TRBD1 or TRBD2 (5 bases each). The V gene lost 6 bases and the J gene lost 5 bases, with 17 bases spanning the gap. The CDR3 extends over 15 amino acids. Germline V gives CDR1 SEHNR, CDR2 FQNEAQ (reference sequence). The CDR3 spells CASRGPLKTNNEQFF. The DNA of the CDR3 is TGTGCCAGCAGGGGACCCCTAAAGACAAACAATGAGCAGTTCTTC.

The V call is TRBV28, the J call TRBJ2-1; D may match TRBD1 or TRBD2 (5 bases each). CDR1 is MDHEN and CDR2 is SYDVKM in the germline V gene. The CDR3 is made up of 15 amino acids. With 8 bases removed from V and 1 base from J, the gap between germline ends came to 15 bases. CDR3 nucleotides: TGTGCCAGCTTGATAGCGAGGGGTTCCTACAATGAGCAGTTCTTC. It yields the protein CASLIARGSYNEQFF.

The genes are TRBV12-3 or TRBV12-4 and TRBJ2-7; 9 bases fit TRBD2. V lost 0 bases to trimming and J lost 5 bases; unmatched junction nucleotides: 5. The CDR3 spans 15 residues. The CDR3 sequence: CASSLAAGGRNEQYF. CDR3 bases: TGTGCCAGCAGTTTAGCAGCGGGAGGTAGGAACGAGCAGTACTTC.

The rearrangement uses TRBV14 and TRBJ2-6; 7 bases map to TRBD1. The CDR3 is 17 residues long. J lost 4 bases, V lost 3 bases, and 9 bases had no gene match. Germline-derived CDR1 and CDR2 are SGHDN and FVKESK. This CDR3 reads CASSHYRGAVGANVLTF. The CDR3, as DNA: TGTGCCAGCAGCCACTACAGGGGTGCGGTAGGGGCCAACGTCCTGACTTTC. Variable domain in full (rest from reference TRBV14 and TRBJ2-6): EAGVTQFPSHSVIEKGQTVTLRCDPISGHDNLYWYRRVMGKEIKFLLHFVKESKQDESGMPNNRFLAERTGGTYSTLKVQPAELEDSGVYFCASSHYRGAVGANVLTFGAGSRLTVL.

CDR3 in DNA: TGCGCCAGCAGTGAGGGTCCGGGCCACGAGCAGTACTTC. Its protein is CASSEGPGHEQYF. V gene TRBV10-2 combines with J gene TRBJ2-7; D remains unclear. Germline CDR1 is WSHSY and CDR2 is SAAADI. V lost 2 bases, J lost 5 bases, and 10 bases lay in between. The CDR3 covers 13 residues.

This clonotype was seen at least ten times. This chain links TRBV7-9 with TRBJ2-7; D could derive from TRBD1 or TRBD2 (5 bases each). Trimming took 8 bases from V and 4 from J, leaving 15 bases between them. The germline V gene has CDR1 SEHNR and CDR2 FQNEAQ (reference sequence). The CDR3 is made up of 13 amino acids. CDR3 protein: CASEKRDGYEQYF. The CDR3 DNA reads TGTGCCAGCGAAAAACGGGACGGATACGAGCAGTACTTC. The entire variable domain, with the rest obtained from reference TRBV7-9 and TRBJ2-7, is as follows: DTGVSQNPRHKITKRGQNVTFRCDPISEHNRLYWYRQTLGQGPEFLTYFQNEAQLEKSRLLSDRFSAERPKGSFSTLEIQRTEQGDSAMYLCASEKRDGYEQYFGPGTRLTVT.

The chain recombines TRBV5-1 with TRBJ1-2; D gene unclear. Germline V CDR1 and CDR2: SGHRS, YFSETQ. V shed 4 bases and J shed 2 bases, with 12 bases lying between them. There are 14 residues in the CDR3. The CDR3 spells CASSPGSENYGYTF. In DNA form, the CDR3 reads TGCGCCAGCAGCCCGGGGTCGGAAAACTATGGCTACACCTTC.

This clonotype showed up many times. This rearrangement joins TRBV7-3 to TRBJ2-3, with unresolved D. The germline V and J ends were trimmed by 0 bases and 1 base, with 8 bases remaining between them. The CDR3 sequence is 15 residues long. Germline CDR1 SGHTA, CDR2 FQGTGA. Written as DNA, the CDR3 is TGTGCCAGCAGCTTAACAGGGTCTGGCACAGATACGCAGTATTTT. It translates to CASSLTGSGTDTQYF.

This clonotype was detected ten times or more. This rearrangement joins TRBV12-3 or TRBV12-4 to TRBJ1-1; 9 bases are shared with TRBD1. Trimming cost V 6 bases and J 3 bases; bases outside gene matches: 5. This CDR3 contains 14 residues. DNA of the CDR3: TGTGCCAGCAGAGGGACAGGGAGGGACACTGAAGCTTTCTTT. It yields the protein CASRGTGRDTEAFF.

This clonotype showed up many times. The CDR3 coding sequence is TGTGCCAGCAGCGTAGGCGGGGTACCATTTCCAACAGATACGCAGTATTTT. Protein product: CASSVGGVPFPTDTQYF. The gene calls are TRBV9 and TRBJ2-3; D might be TRBD2 (6 bases). This CDR3 region has 17 residues. V lost 0 bases and J 3 bases, leaving 17 bases between the germline ends. Germline V gene data show CDR1 as SGDLS and CDR2 as YYNGEE. The full variable domain, with the rest looked up from reference TRBV9 and TRBJ2-3, is DSGVTQTPKHLITATGQRVTLRCSPRSGDLSVYWYQQSLDQGLQFLIQYYNGEERAKGNILERFSAQQFPDLHSELNLSSLELGDSALYFCASSVGGVPFPTDTQYFGPGTRLTVL.

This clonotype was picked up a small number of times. CDR3 nucleotide sequence: TGTGCCAGCTCCCCGGCAACCAACACCGGGGAGCTGTTTTTT. It codes for CASSPATNTGELFF. The J gene is TRBJ2-2, the V gene TRBV27; D uncertain. This CDR3 contains 14 residues. V was pared by 8 bases and J by 2 bases, with 12 bases between. Germline V CDR1 and CDR2: MNHEY, SMNVEV (reference sequence).

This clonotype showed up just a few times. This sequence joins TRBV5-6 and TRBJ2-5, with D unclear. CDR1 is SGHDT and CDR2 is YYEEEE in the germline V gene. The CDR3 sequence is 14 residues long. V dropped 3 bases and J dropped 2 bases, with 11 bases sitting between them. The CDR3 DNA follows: TGTGCCAGCAGCTCGCGTGAAACTCAAGAGACCCAGTACTTC. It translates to CASSSRETQETQYF.

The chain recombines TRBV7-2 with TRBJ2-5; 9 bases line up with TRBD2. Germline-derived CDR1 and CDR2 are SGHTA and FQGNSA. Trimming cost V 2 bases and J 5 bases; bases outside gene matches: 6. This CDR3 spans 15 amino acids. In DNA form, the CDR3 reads TGTGCCAGCAGCTTAAAGCGGGGGGTTACGGAGACCCAGTACTTC. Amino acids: CASSLKRGVTETQYF.

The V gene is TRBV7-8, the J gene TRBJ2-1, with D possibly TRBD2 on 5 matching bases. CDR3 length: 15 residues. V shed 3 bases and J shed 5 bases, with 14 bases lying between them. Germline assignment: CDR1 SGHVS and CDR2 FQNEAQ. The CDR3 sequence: CASSFLTRLDNEQFF. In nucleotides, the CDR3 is TGTGCCAGCAGCTTCCTCACTAGATTGGACAATGAGCAGTTCTTC.

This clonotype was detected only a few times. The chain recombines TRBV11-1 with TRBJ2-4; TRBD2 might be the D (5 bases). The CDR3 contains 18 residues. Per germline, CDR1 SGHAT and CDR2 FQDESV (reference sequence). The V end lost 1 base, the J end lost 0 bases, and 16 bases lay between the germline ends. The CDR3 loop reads CASSLVLGQTLAKNIQYF. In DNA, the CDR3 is TGTGCCAGCAGCTTAGTACTAGGTCAGACCTTAGCCAAAAACATTCAGTACTTC. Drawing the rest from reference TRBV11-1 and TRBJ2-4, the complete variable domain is EAEVAQSPRYKITEKSQAVAFWCDPISGHATLYWYRQILGQGPELLVQFQDESVVDDSQLPKDRFSAERLKGVDSTLKIQPAELGDSAMYLCASSLVLGQTLAKNIQYFGAGTRLSVL.

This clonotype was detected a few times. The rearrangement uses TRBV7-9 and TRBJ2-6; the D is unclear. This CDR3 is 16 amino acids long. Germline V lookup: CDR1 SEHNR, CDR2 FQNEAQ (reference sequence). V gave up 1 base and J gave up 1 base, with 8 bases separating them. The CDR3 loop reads CASSLDGRSGANVLTF. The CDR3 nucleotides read TGTGCCAGCAGCTTAGACGGCCGTTCTGGGGCCAACGTCCTGACTTTC.

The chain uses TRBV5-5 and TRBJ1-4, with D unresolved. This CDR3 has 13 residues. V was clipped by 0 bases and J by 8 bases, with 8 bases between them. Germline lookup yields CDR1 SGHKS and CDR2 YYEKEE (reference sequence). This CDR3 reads CASSLASTEKLFF. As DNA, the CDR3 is TGTGCCAGCAGCTTGGCCTCGACGGAAAAACTGTTTTTT.

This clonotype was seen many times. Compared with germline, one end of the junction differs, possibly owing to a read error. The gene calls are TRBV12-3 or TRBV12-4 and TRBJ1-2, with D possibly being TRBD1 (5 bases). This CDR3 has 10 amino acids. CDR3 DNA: TGTGCCAGCAGTGGGGGTAGAAGCGCCTTC. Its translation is CASSGGRSAF.